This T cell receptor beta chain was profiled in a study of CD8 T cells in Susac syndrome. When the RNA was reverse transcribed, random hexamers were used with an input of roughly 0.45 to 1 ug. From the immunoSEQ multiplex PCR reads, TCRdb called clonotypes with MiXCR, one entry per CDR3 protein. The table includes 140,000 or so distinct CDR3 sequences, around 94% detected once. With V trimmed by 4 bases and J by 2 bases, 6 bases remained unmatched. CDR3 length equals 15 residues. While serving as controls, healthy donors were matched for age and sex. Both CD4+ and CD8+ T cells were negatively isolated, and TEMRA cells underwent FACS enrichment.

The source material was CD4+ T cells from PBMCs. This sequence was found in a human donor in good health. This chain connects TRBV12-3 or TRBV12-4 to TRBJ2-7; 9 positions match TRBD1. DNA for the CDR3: TGTGCCAGCAGTTCCCGACAGGGGGACACCTACGAGCAGTACTTC. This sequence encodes CASSSRQGDTYEQYF.